The next 6 T cell receptor beta chains were all read from a single sample in a study of blood T cell repertoires in COVID-19. The method was immunoSEQ multiplex PCR; TCRdb's version includes in-frame clones alone and lacks a portion of them. Among about 160,000 clones listed, approximately 79% were seen once. The sample consisted of peripheral blood. Receptors were obtained from a woman in her 40s with COVID-19, enrolled during active disease.

Only one count was recorded for this clone. The V and J genes are TRBV27 and TRBJ2-3; D perhaps matches TRBD2 (6 bases). Germline V gene lookup returns CDR1 MNHEY and CDR2 SMNVEV (reference sequence). Trimming left V 0 bases short and J 0 bases short, with 19 bases between. The CDR3 runs 19 residues. The CDR3 is CASSLSGRRWGSSTDTQYF. CDR3 bases: TGTGCCAGCAGTTTATCGGGGAGGAGGTGGGGTTCTAGCACAGATACGCAGTATTTT.

The chain links TRBV7-9 to TRBJ1-1; possibly TRBD1 for D (5 bases). Trimming stripped 4 bases from V and 4 bases from J, with 16 bases between. The CDR3 extends over 15 amino acids. Germline V CDR1 and CDR2: SEHNR, FQNEAQ (reference sequence). The CDR3 is CASSSPRQYGTEAFF. CDR3 coding DNA: TGTGCCAGCAGCTCCCCTAGACAGTATGGCACTGAAGCTTTCTTT.

The J gene is TRBJ1-1, the V gene TRBV6-5, with 8 bases that match TRBD1. This CDR3 is 16 amino acids long. V was clipped by 4 bases and J by 2 bases; unmatched bases: 9. Germline assignment: CDR1 MNHEY and CDR2 SVGAGI. Here the CDR3 DNA reads TGTGCCAGCAGTTCGCGGACAGGGAACGGAAACACTGAAGCTTTCTTT. Residues: CASSSRTGNGNTEAFF.

The J gene is TRBJ2-3, the V gene TRBV16; TRBD2 matches at 7 bases. Unmatched junction bases numbered 8, after V lost 5 bases and J lost 3 bases. This CDR3 has 15 amino acids. Germline V gives CDR1 KGHSY, CDR2 FQNENV. This CDR3 reads CASSFLGGDTDTQYF. Here the CDR3 DNA reads TGTGCCAGCAGCTTTTTGGGAGGGGATACAGATACGCAGTATTTT.

The chain is built from TRBV7-6 and TRBJ1-2, with D uncertain. The CDR3 consists of 11 residues. V was pared by 8 bases and J by 4 bases, with 8 bases between. Germline CDR1 is SGHVS and CDR2 is FNYEAQ. This CDR3 reads CASAGIYGYTF. The CDR3 DNA reads as TGTGCCAGCGCAGGCATCTATGGCTACACCTTC.

This clone has more than one count but fewer than ten. The rearrangement joins TRBV5-8 to TRBJ1-1; D is unresolved. Germline values: CDR1 SGHTS, CDR2 YDEGEE. V lost 6 bases, J lost 10 bases, and 13 bases lay in between. CDR3 length: 11 residues. CDR3 protein: CASTLRGGAFF. CDR3 DNA sequence: TGTGCCAGCACCCTGCGCGGAGGAGCTTTCTTT.